This record concerns one T cell receptor beta chain sequence. Antigen: not known. These data are taken from a study of CD8 T cells in ankylosing spondylitis. Study conclusions and caveats: Clones tied to disease were said to be significantly enriched in matched ankylosing spondylitis synovial fluid. Within ankylosing spondylitis blood, a TCR beta motif made up of seven or eight highly homologous variants appeared to be characteristic.

Construction of TCR beta libraries was performed using quantitative 5'-RACE with molecular barcodes. TCRdb fed the 5' RACE reads into MiXCR, producing one record per CDR3 protein. The sample consists of 650,000 to 800,000 distinct CDR3 sequences, 19% of them appearing once. With V trimmed by 2 bases and J by 3 bases, 10 bases remained unmatched. Germline V gives CDR1 SEHNR, CDR2 FQNEAQ (reference sequence). The CDR3 runs 17 residues. The specimen was blood, either unsorted or a sorted T cell fraction (not recorded which). This clonotype was obtained from a male donor with ankylosing spondylitis. J is TRBJ2-3 and V is TRBV7-9, with TRBD2 matching over 8 bases. DNA of the CDR3: TGTGCCAGCAGCTTAATGAGCGCGGGGGGCCAAACAGATACGCAGTATTTT. Amino acid sequence: CASSLMSAGGQTDTQYF.